Here is one TCR beta chain with its context. Amplification used 60 Vbeta primers and 13 Jbeta primers. Libraries were prepared by immunoSEQ multiplex PCR; TCRdb keeps only in-frame clonotypes and omits some of them. The repertoire consists of some 270,000 clones, with about four fifths occurring once and the leading ten covering less than 0.4%. This entry is derived from a study of cytomegalovirus exposure and HLA in healthy donors. Germline CDR1 SQVTM, CDR2 ANQGSEA. This CDR3 contains 11 residues. Trimming cost V 7 bases and J 3 bases, with 10 bases left between them. This sequence joins TRBV29-1 and TRBJ2-7; unclear D gene. The receptor was derived from a girl aged 2 to 10 in good health and CMV-seronegative. Sequenced sample: PBMCs. In DNA form, the CDR3 reads TGCAGCGGAGAGAGAGGCTACGAGCAGTACTTC. This encodes CSGERGYEQYF.